The T cell receptor (beta chain) described here comes from a study of blood T cell repertoires in COVID-19 (dated by TCRdb to about 2020). For the wider study: Collaborator samples came from the United States, Italy and Spain and covered acute and convalescent phases of COVID-19. The prospective study material was composed of cDNA or gDNA derived from T cells, B-cell-depleted T cells, or PBMCs. Where HLA class I and class II types were available, the types were taken from metadata supplied by the sample provider, not from assay-based typing. Samples came from the ongoing ImmuneRACE study (first 160 participants) plus 1,254 subjects from 6 global collaborators. The dataset comprised deeply sampled blood TCRbeta repertoires from subjects exposed to, actively infected with, or recovered from COVID-19. A freely available public database, intended as a resource for researchers studying the immune response to SARS-CoV-2, is where the repertoires were released. Nearly every sample came with metadata listing a de-identified subject ID, COVID-19 status, age in years and sex. What the research found in general, with its limitations: The quantity of clinical and demographic metadata differed by source and by participant and was supplied without curation.

The immunoSEQ Assay, a bias-controlled multiplex PCR, was used to amplify TCRbeta CDR3 regions from genomic DNA. The study's own analysis went as follows. Within the assay, amplification of reference gene primers was used to estimate how many nucleated cells each sample contained. To quantify the absolute abundance of each unique TCRbeta CDR3 rearrangement, sequence reads were collapsed and filtered. For each sample, productive Simpson clonality was calculated by taking the square root of Simpson's diversity index across productive rearrangements. Held by TCRdb, this immuneACCESS table contains in-frame sequences only and omits some clones. Under half of the omission traces to an unresolved V gene where checked; the cause of the rest is unknown. V and J calls and clone size follow that table, whereas D and trimming were derived from the DNA. The sample table records more than 200,000 clones; approximately 79% of these occur just once. The ten top clones hold roughly 4% of the sample.

Whole blood was collected in K2EDTA tubes by collaborating institutions according to the institutions' own protocols. Collaborator samples were shipped for TCRbeta analysis as frozen whole blood, isolated PBMCs, or DNA extracted from either sample type. The CDR3 spans 14 residues, from the cysteine through the phenylalanine. Kept here is only the CDR3 DNA, which spans 42 bases and is read in frame from base 1. CDR1 and CDR2 are read off the germline V gene (reference sequence) as SEHNR and FQNEAQ. V is cut by 3 bases and J by 7 bases, and the space between the germline ends is 13 bases. As to this clone: The clone's antigen remains unknown. No qualities accompany the bases; no much larger clone lies one base away.

Sequenced: peripheral blood. This TCR was sampled from a middle-aged woman with active or convalescent COVID-19. The chain is made from TRBV7-9 and TRBJ1-5; a weak D assignment points to TRBD1 (5 bases agree). The CDR3 has the sequence CASSFGGKGQPQHF. The DNA reads TGTGCCAGCAGCTTTGGGGGGAAGGGACAGCCCCAGCATTTT.